The next 10 T cell receptor beta chains were all read from a single sample in a study of blood T cell repertoires in COVID-19. Produced via immunoSEQ multiplex PCR; TCRdb's table is partial and in-frame only. Of 60,000 to 75,000 clones listed, about 85% are singletons. The specimen sequenced was peripheral blood. The origin of the receptors is a man between 65 and 80 years old with active COVID-19.

The rearrangement uses TRBV30 and TRBJ1-2; TRBD1 is a possible D gene (5 bases). Trimming removed 5 bases from V and 7 bases from J, with 17 bases in between. The CDR3 extends over 13 amino acids. Germline-derived CDR1 and CDR2 are GTSNPN and SVGIG (reference sequence). DNA of the CDR3: TGTGCCTGGGCCGGGAGGGGCGTTAGTGGCTACACCTTC. This gives the protein CAWAGRGVSGYTF.

The CDR3 bases are TGCGCCAGCAGCCGTGGGGCTAGCGGGAGGGCCGGGGGCACAGATACGCAGTATTTT. It specifies CASSRGASGRAGGTDTQYF. The chain is built from TRBV4-3 and TRBJ2-3; 12 nucleotides line up with TRBD2. Germline V gene lookup returns CDR1 LGHNA and CDR2 YSLEER. The CDR3 covers 19 residues. Unmatched junction bases numbered 12, after V lost 4 bases and J lost 1 base.

This clone was recorded a few times. J is TRBJ2-3 and V is TRBV2; D ambiguous. The CDR3 is 11 amino acids. Germline V lookup: CDR1 SNHLY, CDR2 FYNNEI. The V end was cut by 6 bases, the J end by 5 bases, with 6 bases between. CDR3: CASSPKDTQYF. The CDR3 coding sequence is TGTGCCAGCAGCCCTAAAGATACGCAGTATTTT.

The chain is built from TRBV4-3 and TRBJ2-7; no firm D call. CDR1 and CDR2 (germline): LGHNA, YSLEER. This CDR3 is 13 amino acids long. V gave up 0 bases and J gave up 6 bases, with 9 bases separating them. CDR3 in amino acids: CASSQDVGFEQYF. In nucleotides, the CDR3 is TGCGCCAGCAGCCAAGATGTGGGCTTCGAGCAGTACTTC.

V usage is TRBV29-1 and J usage is TRBJ1-2; TRBD1 is a possible D gene (6 bases). Trimming removed 4 bases at V and 8 bases at J, with 17 bases between. Germline lookup yields CDR1 SQVTM and CDR2 ANQGSEA. The CDR3 runs to 13 residues. CDR3 in amino acids: CSVAPRQVWGYTF. The CDR3 nucleotides read TGCAGCGTTGCCCCCCGACAGGTCTGGGGCTACACCTTC.

This chain connects TRBV27 to TRBJ2-5; possible D gene TRBD2, 6 bases. Germline V gene sequence: CDR1 MNHEY, CDR2 SMNVEV (reference sequence). With 10 bases removed from V and 1 base from J, the gap between germline ends came to 13 bases. The CDR3 has 13 amino acids. In DNA form, the CDR3 reads TGTGCCACCCGCCGGGGAGGCCAAGAGACCCAGTACTTC. Protein: CATRRGGQETQYF.

V is TRBV6-5 and J is TRBJ2-7; D possibly corresponds to TRBD2 (6 bases). Germline assignment: CDR1 MNHEY and CDR2 SVGAGI. The CDR3 extends over 13 amino acids. Trimming removed 6 bases from V and 2 bases from J, with 11 bases in between. CDR3 protein: CASSGGSPYEQYF. CDR3 DNA sequence: TGTGCCAGCAGCGGAGGGTCCCCCTACGAGCAGTACTTC.

V is TRBV27 and J is TRBJ1-2; 7 nucleotides line up with TRBD1. Germline V gives CDR1 MNHEY, CDR2 SMNVEV (reference sequence). The length of the CDR3 is 13 residues. Trimming removed 5 bases from V and 5 bases from J; junction bases left unmatched: 5. CDR3 nucleotides: TGTGCCAGCAGTCCGGGACAGCAGTATGGCTACACCTTC. This codes for CASSPGQQYGYTF.

The genes are TRBV6-4 and TRBJ2-1; 11 nucleotides line up with TRBD2. J lost 9 bases, V lost 5 bases, and 9 bases had no gene match. Germline V CDR1 and CDR2: MRHNA, SNTAGT. The CDR3 contains 15 residues. CDR3 sequence reads: CASSSVAGGGGEQFF. The CDR3 nucleotides are TGTGCCAGCAGTTCCGTAGCGGGAGGGGGGGGTGAGCAGTTCTTC.

V gene TRBV6-5 combines with J gene TRBJ2-5; a weak D match, TRBD1 (6 bases). Trimming removed 0 bases at V and 4 bases at J, with 12 bases between. Germline V CDR1 and CDR2: MNHEY, SVGAGI. There are 15 residues in the CDR3. CDR3 sequence: CASSYSGARGETQYF. DNA for the CDR3: TGTGCCAGCAGTTACTCGGGGGCTCGCGGAGAGACCCAGTACTTC.